The 9 T cell receptor beta chains below come from one sample, sequenced in a study of blood T cell repertoires in COVID-19 (dated by TCRdb to 2020 to 2021). The library was prepared using the immunoSEQ multiplex PCR assay. What TCRdb holds here is the immuneACCESS table cut down to in-frame rearrangements. Part of the clones is not present; checked against another copy, under half of the missing clones reflect an unresolved V gene, and the others are unexplained. Present in this sample are approximately 300,000 clones, about 89% of which were seen just once. The ten largest clonotypes hold around 0.84% of the sample. Sequenced: peripheral blood. Receptors originate from a man aged 30 to 39 with acute or convalescent COVID-19.

As concerns this clone: Germline is not matched at one junction end, which may reflect a read error. V and J are TRBV11-3 and TRBJ2-1, with 9 bases identical to TRBD2. Germline values: CDR1 SGHNT, CDR2 YENEEA. The CDR3 covers 13 residues. CDR3 sequence: CASSSSQRGAALF. The CDR3 DNA follows: TGTGCCAGCAGCTCGTCCCAGCGGGGGGCCGCGCTCTTC.

The chain carries TRBV18 and TRBJ2-7; 10 nucleotides line up with TRBD1. CDR3 length: 16 residues. With 1 base clipped from V and 3 bases from J, the junction kept 6 bases outside the gene matches. Germline V gene lookup returns CDR1 KGHSH and CDR2 LQKENI. The DNA of the CDR3 is TGTGCCAGCTCACCACAGGGACAGGGGTTGGGCTACGAGCAGTACTTC. Translation: CASSPQGQGLGYEQYF.

V gene TRBV7-9 combines with J gene TRBJ2-5, with TRBD2 matching 12 bases. CDR1 and CDR2 (germline): SEHNR, FQNEAQ (reference sequence). Trimming at V came to 7 bases and at J to 4 bases, leaving 7 bases not matched to a gene. This CDR3 spans 15 amino acids. The CDR3: CASTGASGRVETQYF. The CDR3 region has the DNA TGTGCCAGCACCGGTGCTAGCGGGAGGGTAGAGACCCAGTACTTC.

The chain recombines TRBV25-1 with TRBJ1-5; the D is unclear. The CDR3 has 15 residues. The germline CDR1 and CDR2 sequences are MGHDK and SYGVNS. The germline V and J ends were trimmed by 4 bases and 3 bases, with 13 bases remaining between them. DNA of the CDR3: TGTGCCAGCAGTGCCTCGGGCGGGATCAATCAGCCCCAGCATTTT. Translated: CASSASGGINQPQHF. Complete variable domain (other parts from reference TRBV25-1 and TRBJ1-5): EADIYQTPRYLVIGTGKKITLECSQTMGHDKMYWYQQDPGMELHLIHYSYGVNSTEKGDLSSESTVSRIRTEHFPLTLESARPSHTSQYLCASSASGGINQPQHFGDGTRLSIL.

As regards this clone: In the same sample, other DNA sequences code for this CDR3. The chain has TRBV28 and TRBJ1-5, with D perhaps TRBD1 (5 bases). The V and J ends lost 5 bases and 0 bases respectively, with 8 bases between them. Looked up from germline, CDR1 is MDHEN and CDR2 is SYDVKM. This CDR3 region has 14 residues. CDR3 sequence (DNA): TGTGCCAGCAGTCAGGGAGGTAGCAATCAGCCCCAGCATTTT. Protein sequence: CASSQGGSNQPQHF. The full variable domain, in which reference TRBV28 and TRBJ1-5 provide the parts outside the CDR3, is DVKVTQSSRYLVKRTGEKVFLECVQDMDHENMFWYRQDPGLGLRLIYFSYDVKMKEKGDIPEGYSVSREKKERFSLILESASTNQTSMYLCASSQGGSNQPQHFGDGTRLSIL.

The chain links TRBV10-1 to TRBJ2-3; 11 bases fit TRBD2. The germline V gene has CDR1 WNHNN and CDR2 SYGVQD (reference sequence). This CDR3 is built from 16 residues. V was pared by 3 bases and J by 6 bases, with 8 bases of the junction left unmatched. The CDR3 protein is CASSDGVAGGLDTQYF. DNA for the CDR3: TGCGCCAGCAGTGATGGGGTAGCGGGGGGGCTGGATACGCAGTATTTT.

The J gene is TRBJ1-2, the V gene TRBV30, with D hard to call. CDR1 is GTSNPN, CDR2 SVGIG, per germline (reference sequence). V lost 0 bases, J lost 0 bases, and 8 bases lay in between. The CDR3 loop spans 14 amino acids. In nucleotides, the CDR3 is TGTGCCTGGAGTGTATTCCTACCTAACTATGGCTACACCTTC. As protein: CAWSVFLPNYGYTF.

This clone has just a few counts. The gene calls are TRBV6-5 and TRBJ1-1, with D possibly being TRBD1 (6 bases). The CDR3 consists of 14 residues. V lost 5 bases to trimming and J lost 0 bases, with 10 bases between them. CDR1 and CDR2 from the germline V gene are MNHEY and SVGAGI. The CDR3 reads CASSRQAMNTEAFF. The CDR3 bases are TGTGCCAGCAGTAGACAGGCCATGAACACTGAAGCTTTCTTT.

The rearrangement links TRBV30 to TRBJ2-2; 10 nucleotides agree with TRBD2. Per germline, CDR1 GTSNPN and CDR2 SVGIG (reference sequence). V dropped 3 bases and J dropped 2; count of bases not matched to a gene: 3. The CDR3 has 15 amino acids. The CDR3 protein is CAWRRTSGNTGELFF. CDR3 coding DNA: TGTGCCTGGAGACGGACTAGCGGAAACACCGGGGAGCTGTTTTTT.